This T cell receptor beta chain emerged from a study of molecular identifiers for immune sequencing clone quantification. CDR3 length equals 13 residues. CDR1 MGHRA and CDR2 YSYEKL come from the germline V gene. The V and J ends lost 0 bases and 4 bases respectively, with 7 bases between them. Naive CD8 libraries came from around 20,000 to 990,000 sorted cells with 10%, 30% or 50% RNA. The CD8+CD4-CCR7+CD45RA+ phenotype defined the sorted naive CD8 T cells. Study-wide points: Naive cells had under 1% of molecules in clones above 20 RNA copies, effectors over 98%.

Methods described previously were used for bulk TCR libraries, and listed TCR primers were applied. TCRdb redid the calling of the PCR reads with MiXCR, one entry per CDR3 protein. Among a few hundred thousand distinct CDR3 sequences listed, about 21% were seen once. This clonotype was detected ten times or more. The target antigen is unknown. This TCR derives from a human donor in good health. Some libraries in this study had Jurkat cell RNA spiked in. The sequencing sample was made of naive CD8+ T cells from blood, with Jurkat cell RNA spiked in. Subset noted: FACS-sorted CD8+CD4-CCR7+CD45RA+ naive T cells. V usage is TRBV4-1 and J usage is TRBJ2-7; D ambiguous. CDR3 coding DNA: TGCGCCAGCAGCCAAGATCCCAGATACGAGCAGTACTTC. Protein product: CASSQDPRYEQYF.